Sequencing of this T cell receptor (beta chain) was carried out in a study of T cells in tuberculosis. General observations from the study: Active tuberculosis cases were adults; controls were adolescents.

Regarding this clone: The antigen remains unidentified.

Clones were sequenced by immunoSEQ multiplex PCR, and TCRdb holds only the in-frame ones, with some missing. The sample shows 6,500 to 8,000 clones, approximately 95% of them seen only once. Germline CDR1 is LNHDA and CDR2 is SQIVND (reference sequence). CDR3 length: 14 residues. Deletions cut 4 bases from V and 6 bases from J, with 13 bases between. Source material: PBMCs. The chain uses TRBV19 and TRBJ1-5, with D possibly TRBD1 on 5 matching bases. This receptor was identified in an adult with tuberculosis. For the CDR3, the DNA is TGTGCCAGTAGTACGGGACTGTCAAGTCAGCCCCAGCATTTT. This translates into CASSTGLSSQPQHF.